This T cell receptor (beta chain) was sequenced in a study of shared clonotypes between healthy human individuals. Germline lookup yields CDR1 SGHRS and CDR2 YFSETQ. The CDR3 runs 16 residues. V lost 3 bases and J lost 2, with 14 bases in between. Sequencing used immunoSEQ multiplex PCR; TCRdb keeps in-frame clones, though not all of them. Of some 2,100,000 clones listed, more than 90% are singletons. Investigators divided CD4+ cells into CD45RA+ naive and CD45RA-negative memory subsets. The sample taken for sequencing was naive CD4+ T cells sorted from blood. The subset: CD45RA+ positively selected. This chain uses TRBV5-1 with TRBJ2-2, with D perhaps matching TRBD1 (6 bases). This receptor was taken from a man in his late teens or twenties in good health. This CDR3 is CASSSQTGSNTGELFF. The CDR3 DNA reads TGCGCCAGCAGCTCTCAAACAGGGTCAAACACCGGGGAGCTGTTTTTT.